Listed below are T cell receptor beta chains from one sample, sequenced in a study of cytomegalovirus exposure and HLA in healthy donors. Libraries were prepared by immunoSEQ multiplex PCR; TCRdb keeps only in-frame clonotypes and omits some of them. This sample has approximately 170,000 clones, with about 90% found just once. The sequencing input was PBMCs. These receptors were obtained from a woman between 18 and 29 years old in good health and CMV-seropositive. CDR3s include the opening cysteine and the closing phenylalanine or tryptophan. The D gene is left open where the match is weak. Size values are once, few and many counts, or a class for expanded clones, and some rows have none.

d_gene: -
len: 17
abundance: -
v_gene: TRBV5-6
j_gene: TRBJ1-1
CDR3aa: CASSLQLTAGRGSEAFF
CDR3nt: TGTGCCAGCAGCTTGCAGCTGACGGCCGGTCGAGGGTCTGAAGCTTTCTTT

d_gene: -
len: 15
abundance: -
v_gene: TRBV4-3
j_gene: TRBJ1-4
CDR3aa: CASSQEAQLNEKLFF
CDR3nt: TGCGCCAGCAGCCAAGAGGCACAGTTAAATGAAAAACTGTTTTTT

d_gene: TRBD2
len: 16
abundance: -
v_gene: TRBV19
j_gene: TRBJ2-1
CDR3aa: CASSIGGTRGSDEQFF
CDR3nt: TGTGCCAGTAGTATAGGAGGGACTAGGGGGTCGGATGAGCAGTTCTTC

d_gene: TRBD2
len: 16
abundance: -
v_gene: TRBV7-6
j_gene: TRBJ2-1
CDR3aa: CASSPSGTSAYNEQFF
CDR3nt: TGTGCCAGCAGCCCCTCCGGGACTAGCGCCTACAATGAGCAGTTCTTC

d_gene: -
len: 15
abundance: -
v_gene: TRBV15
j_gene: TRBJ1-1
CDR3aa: CATSRVRTRNTEAFF
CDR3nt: TGTGCCACCAGCAGAGTCCGGACACGGAACACTGAAGCTTTCTTT

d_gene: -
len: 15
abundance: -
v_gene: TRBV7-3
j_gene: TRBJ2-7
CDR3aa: CASSFRLPLTYEQYF
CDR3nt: TGTGCCAGCAGCTTCCGACTACCACTAACCTACGAGCAGTACTTC

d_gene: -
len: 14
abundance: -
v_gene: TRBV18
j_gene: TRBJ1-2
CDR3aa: CASSPPTGTYGYTF
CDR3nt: TGTGCCAGCTCACCCCCGACAGGTACCTATGGCTACACCTTC

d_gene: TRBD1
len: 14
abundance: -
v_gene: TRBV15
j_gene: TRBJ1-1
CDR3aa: CATRPTGEVTEAFF
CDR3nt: TGTGCCACCAGACCTACAGGGGAAGTTACTGAAGCTTTCTTT

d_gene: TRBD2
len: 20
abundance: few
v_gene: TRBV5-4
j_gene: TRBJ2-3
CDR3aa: CASSLGGLAGGPGLTDTQYF
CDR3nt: TGTGCCAGCAGCTTGGGTGGCCTAGCGGGAGGGCCCGGGCTAACAGATACGCAGTATTTT

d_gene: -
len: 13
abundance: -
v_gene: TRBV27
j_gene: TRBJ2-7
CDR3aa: CASSRGAGYEQYF
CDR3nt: TGTGCCAGCAGTCGGGGGGCAGGGTACGAGCAGTACTTC

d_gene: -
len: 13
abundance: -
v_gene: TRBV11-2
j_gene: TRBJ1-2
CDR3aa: CASSPGVGYGYTF
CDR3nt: TGTGCCAGCAGCCCAGGGGTCGGCTATGGCTACACCTTC

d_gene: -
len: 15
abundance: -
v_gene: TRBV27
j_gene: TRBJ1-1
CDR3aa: CASSFGTARASEAFF
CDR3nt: TGTGCCAGCAGTTTTGGAACCGCGAGGGCGTCCGAAGCTTTCTTT

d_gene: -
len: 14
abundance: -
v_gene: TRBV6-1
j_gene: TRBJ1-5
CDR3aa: CASSEGGANQPQHF
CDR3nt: TGTGCCAGCAGTGAAGGTGGGGCCAATCAGCCCCAGCATTTT

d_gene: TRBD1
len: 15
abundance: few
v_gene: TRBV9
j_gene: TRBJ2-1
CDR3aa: CASSPGTGGTNEQFF
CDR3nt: TGTGCCAGCAGCCCAGGGACAGGGGGAACCAATGAGCAGTTCTTC

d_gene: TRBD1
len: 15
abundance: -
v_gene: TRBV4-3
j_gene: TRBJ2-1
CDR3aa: CASSQDGQGHNEQFF
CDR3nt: TGCGCCAGCAGCCAAGACGGACAGGGGCACAATGAGCAGTTCTTC

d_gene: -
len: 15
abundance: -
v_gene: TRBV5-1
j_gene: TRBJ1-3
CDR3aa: CASSSGTFSGNTIYF
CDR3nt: TGCGCCAGCAGCTCTGGGACATTCTCTGGAAACACCATATATTTT

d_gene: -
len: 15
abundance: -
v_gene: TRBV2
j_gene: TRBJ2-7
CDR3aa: CASSEGAGSTYEQYF
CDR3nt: TGTGCCAGCAGTGAAGGGGCGGGTTCAACCTACGAGCAGTACTTC

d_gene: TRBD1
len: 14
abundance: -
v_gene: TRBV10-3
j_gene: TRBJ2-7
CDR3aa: CAISHDRGFYEQYF
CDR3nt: TGTGCCATCAGCCACGACAGGGGGTTCTACGAGCAGTACTTC

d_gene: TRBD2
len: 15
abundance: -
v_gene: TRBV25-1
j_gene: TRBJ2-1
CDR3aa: CASSASGSPRVEQFF
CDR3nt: TGTGCCAGCAGTGCCAGCGGGAGTCCTCGAGTTGAGCAGTTCTTC

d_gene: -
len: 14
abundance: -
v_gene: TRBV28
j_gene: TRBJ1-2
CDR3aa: CASSLDSTNYGYTF
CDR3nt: TGTGCCAGCAGTTTAGACAGTACAAACTATGGCTACACCTTC

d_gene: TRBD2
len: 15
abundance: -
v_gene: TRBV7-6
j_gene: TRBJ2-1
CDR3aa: CASSFSGGAGDEQFF
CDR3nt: TGTGCCAGCAGCTTTAGCGGGGGAGCCGGGGATGAGCAGTTCTTC

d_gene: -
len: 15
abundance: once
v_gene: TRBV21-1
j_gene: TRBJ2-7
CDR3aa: CASRLYRGPTYEQYF
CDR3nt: TGTGCCAGCAGACTTTACAGGGGTCCGACCTACGAGCAGTACTTC

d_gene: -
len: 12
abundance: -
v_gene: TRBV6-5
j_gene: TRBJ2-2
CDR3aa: CASTRNTGELFF
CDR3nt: TGTGCCAGCACCCGGAACACCGGGGAGCTGTTTTTT

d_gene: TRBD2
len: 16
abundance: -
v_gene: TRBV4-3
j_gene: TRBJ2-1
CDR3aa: CASSRTGTSPSDEQFF
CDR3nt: TGCGCCAGCAGCCGCACCGGGACTAGTCCTAGTGATGAGCAGTTCTTC

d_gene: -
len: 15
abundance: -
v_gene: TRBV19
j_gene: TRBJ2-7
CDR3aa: CASSIRKQGAYEQYF
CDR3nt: TGTGCCAGTAGTATAAGAAAACAGGGTGCCTACGAGCAGTACTTC

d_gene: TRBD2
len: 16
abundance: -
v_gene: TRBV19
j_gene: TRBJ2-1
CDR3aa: CASSIGTRGAYNEQFF
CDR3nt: TGTGCCAGTAGTATCGGGACTAGGGGGGCGTACAATGAGCAGTTCTTC